The sequence of this T cell receptor beta chain was determined in a study of Ad26.COV2.S vaccination and SARS-CoV-2 variants. Stated treatment: about 20 received Ad26.COV2.S at low or high dose, single or two shots; a few received placebo; per-sample allocation not given. It was on day 63 after the first vaccine or placebo injection that samples were taken. Sequencing was performed with immunoSEQ multiplex PCR; in TCRdb, only in-frame clones are kept and a portion is missing. The sample lists a few hundred thousand clones; roughly 80% were seen once. Germline values: CDR1 MGHDK, CDR2 SYGVNS. This CDR3 has 15 amino acids. V lost 6 bases, J lost 2 bases, and 16 bases lay in between. A word on this clone: The antigen remains unidentified.

Study-wide points: Substantial breadth in spike-specific CD8+ and CD4+ T cell responses was reportedly seen after vaccination.

The rearrangement joins TRBV25-1 to TRBJ1-2, with D possibly being TRBD1 (5 bases). The receptor's source is a person aged 18-60 years who received the Ad26.COV2.S COVID-19 vaccine or a placebo. This specimen consisted of peripheral blood, obtained in a trial of Ad26.COV2.S vaccine versus placebo. The CDR3 DNA is TGTGCCAGCAGCCCCCCCGGGGCCCTCAACTATGGCTACACCTTC. Its translation: CASSPPGALNYGYTF.